The clone carrying this T cell receptor beta chain was recorded only once. The assay was immunoSEQ multiplex PCR, and TCRdb's table has in-frame clones only and misses some. The sample consists of 100,000 or so clones, about 89% of them appearing once. The data derive from a study of control samples from healthy donors and cancer patients. The trim removed 2 bases at V and 5 bases at J, leaving 8 bases unmatched. Germline loops: CDR1 SGHDT, CDR2 YYEEEE. The CDR3 loop spans 15 amino acids. J is TRBJ2-5 and V is TRBV5-6; 8 nucleotides agree with TRBD1. The sequenced sample consisted of blood. This sequence was found in a man aged 30 to 45 in good health. CDR3 amino acids: CASSFDRGFAETQYF. For the CDR3, the DNA is TGTGCCAGCAGCTTTGACAGGGGTTTCGCGGAGACCCAGTACTTC.